This T cell receptor beta chain is from a study of shared clonotypes between healthy human individuals. Donors had no recently reported acute infections or vaccinations and were HIV-negative. Germline V gene data show CDR1 as SGHVS and CDR2 as FQNEAQ. There are 16 residues in the CDR3. The V end was cut by 5 bases, the J end by 1 base, with 14 bases between. The replicate PCRs on unsorted PBMC were given 250 to 300 ng DNA, which is tens of thousands of T cell genomes. Sequencing on ten immunoSEQ deep assay plates was performed for unsorted PBMC DNA. Clones were read by immunoSEQ multiplex PCR, and TCRdb kept only the in-frame ones, dropping some. Of fewer than 650,000 clones detected, around 80% appear once; the ten largest clones hold around 11%.

The sequenced material came from PBMCs. V is TRBV7-8 and J is TRBJ2-2; D is possibly TRBD2 (6 bases). The source is a woman in her thirties or forties in good health. Some clones in this sample may be carry-over from other donors' samples. The CDR3 DNA follows: TGTGCCAGCAGCCGTCACCGGGACTTGAACACCGGGGAGCTGTTTTTT. Protein product: CASSRHRDLNTGELFF.